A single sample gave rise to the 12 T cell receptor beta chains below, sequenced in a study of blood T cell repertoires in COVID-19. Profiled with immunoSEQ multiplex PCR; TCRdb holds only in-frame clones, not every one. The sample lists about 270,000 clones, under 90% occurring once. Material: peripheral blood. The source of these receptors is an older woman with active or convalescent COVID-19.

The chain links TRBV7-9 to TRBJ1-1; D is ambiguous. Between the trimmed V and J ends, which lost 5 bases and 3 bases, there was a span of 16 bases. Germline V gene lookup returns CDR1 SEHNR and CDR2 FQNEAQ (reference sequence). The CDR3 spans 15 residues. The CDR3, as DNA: TGTGCCAGCAGCACCCGAGGAGCCTGGGACACTGAAGCTTTCTTT. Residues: CASSTRGAWDTEAFF.

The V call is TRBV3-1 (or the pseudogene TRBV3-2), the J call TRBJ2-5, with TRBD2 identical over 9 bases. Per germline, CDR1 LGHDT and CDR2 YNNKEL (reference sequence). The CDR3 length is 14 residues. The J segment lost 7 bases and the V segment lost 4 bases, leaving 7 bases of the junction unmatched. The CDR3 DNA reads TGTGCCAGCAGCCCAGTTAGCGGGGGATCGACCCAGTACTTC. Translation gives CASSPVSGGSTQYF.

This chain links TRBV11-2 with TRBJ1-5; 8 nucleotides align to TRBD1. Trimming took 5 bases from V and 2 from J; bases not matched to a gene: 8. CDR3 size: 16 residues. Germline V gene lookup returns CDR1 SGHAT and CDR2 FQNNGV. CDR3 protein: CASSPGQGWRNQPQHF. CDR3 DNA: TGTGCCAGCAGCCCCGGACAGGGTTGGCGCAATCAGCCCCAGCATTTT.

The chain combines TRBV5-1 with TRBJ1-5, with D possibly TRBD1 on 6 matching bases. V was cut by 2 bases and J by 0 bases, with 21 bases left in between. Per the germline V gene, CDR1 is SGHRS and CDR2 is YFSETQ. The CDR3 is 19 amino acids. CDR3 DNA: TGCGCCAGCAGCTTCATCCAACAGGGTTCCCTCAATAGCAATCAGCCCCAGCATTTT. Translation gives CASSFIQQGSLNSNQPQHF.

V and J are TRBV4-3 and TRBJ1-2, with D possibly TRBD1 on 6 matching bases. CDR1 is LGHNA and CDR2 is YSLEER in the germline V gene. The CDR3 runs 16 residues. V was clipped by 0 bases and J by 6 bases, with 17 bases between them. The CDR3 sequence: CASSQDPGTPGHGYTF. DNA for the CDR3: TGCGCCAGCAGCCAAGACCCGGGGACACCGGGTCATGGCTACACCTTC.

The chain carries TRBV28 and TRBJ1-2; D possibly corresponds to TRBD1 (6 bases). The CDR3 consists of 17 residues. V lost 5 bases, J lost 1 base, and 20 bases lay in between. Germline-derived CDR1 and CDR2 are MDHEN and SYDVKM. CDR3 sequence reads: CASSPFLNRDNNYGYTF. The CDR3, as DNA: TGTGCCAGCAGTCCGTTCCTTAACCGGGACAATAACTATGGCTACACCTTC.

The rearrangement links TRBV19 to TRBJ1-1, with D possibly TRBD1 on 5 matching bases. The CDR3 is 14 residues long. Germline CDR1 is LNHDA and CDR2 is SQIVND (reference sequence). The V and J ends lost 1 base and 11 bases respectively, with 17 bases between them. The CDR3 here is CASSIADTGVEAFF. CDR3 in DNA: TGTGCCAGTAGTATAGCGGACACGGGGGTTGAGGCTTTCTTT. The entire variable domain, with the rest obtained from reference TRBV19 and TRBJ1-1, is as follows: DGGITQSPKYLFRKEGQNVTLSCEQNLNHDAMYWYRQDPGQGLRLIYYSQIVNDFQKGDIAEGYSVSREKKESFPLTVTSAQKNPTAFYLCASSIADTGVEAFFGQGTRLTVV.

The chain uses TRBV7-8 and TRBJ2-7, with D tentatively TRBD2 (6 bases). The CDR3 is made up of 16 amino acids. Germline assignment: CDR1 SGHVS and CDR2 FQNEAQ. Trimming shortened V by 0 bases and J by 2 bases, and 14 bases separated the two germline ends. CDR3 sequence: CASSLAGGPQAYEQYF. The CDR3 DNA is TGTGCCAGCAGCTTAGCGGGGGGACCCCAGGCCTACGAGCAGTACTTC.

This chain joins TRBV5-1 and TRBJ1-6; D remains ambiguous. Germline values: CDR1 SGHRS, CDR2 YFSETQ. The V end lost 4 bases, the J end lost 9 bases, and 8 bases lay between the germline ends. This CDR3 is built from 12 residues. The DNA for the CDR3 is TGCGCCAGCAGCAATCCCGGTTCACCCCTCCACTTT. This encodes CASSNPGSPLHF.

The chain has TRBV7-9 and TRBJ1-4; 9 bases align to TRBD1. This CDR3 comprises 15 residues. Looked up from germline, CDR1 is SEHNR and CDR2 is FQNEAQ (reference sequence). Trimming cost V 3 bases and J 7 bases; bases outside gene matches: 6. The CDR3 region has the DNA TGTGCCAGCAGCTTGGGACAGGGAGGTGTTGAAAAACTGTTTTTT. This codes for CASSLGQGGVEKLFF.

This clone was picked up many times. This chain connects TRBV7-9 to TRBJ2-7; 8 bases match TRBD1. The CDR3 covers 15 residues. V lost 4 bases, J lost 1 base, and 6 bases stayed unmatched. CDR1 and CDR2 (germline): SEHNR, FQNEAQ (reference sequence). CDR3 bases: TGTGCCAGCAGCTCCCCCCGGACAGGGTCCTACGAGCAGTACTTC. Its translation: CASSSPRTGSYEQYF. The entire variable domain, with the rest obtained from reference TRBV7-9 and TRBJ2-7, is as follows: DTGVSQNPRHKITKRGQNVTFRCDPISEHNRLYWYRQTLGQGPEFLTYFQNEAQLEKSRLLSDRFSAERPKGSFSTLEIQRTEQGDSAMYLCASSSPRTGSYEQYFGPGTRLTVT.

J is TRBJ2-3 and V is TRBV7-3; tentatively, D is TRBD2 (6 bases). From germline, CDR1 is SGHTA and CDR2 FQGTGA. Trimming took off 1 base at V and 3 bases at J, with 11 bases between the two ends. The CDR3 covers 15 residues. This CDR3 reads CASSLRGDSTDTQYF. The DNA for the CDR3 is TGTGCCAGCAGCTTAAGAGGGGACTCGACAGATACGCAGTATTTT.